This is a list of T cell receptor beta chains from one sample in a study of synovial regulatory T cells in juvenile arthritis. Generated by immunoSEQ multiplex PCR, the TCRdb table keeps only in-frame clones and is missing some. Recorded for this sample: 7,500 to 10,000 clones. Sequencing was done on a sample of Treg cells from blood. These receptors were taken from a donor aged 2-30 years with juvenile idiopathic arthritis. Both conserved end residues are part of each CDR3. Each record gives: V gene, clone size, J gene, CDR3 protein. The size field is filled for only some rows; it gives once, few, many or a size class.

>TRBV6-6|.|TRBJ2-5
CASSYPTRKETQYF
>TRBV28|.|TRBJ1-4
CASGTANEKLFF
>TRBV29-1|.|TRBJ1-1
CSVRTGVNTEAFF
>TRBV28|.|TRBJ2-7
CASVEPGHSYEQYF
>TRBV7-9|.|TRBJ1-4
CASSSVEEKLFF
>TRBV4-1|.|TRBJ2-1
CASSPAAGLGSYNEQFF
>TRBV19|medium-sized|TRBJ1-4
CASSPGDATNEKLFF
>TRBV7-2|.|TRBJ1-5
CASSRDRDQPQHF
>TRBV6-4|.|TRBJ2-3
CASSDAGTDTQYF
>TRBV19|.|TRBJ2-1
CASRDPYNEQFF
>TRBV29-1|.|TRBJ2-1
CSSRKREGDSYNEQFF
>TRBV27|.|TRBJ2-7
CASRSSGSYEQYF
>TRBV6-6|.|TRBJ1-5
CASSWKRQGHNQPQHF
>TRBV19|.|TRBJ2-1
CASSPDSYNEQFF
>TRBV10-1|.|TRBJ2-2
CASRILHVRELFF